A selection of T cell receptor beta chains follows, all from one sample in a study of blood T cell repertoires in COVID-19. The data were produced by immunoSEQ multiplex PCR, yet TCRdb's version contains in-frame clones alone and is incomplete. The table has some 150,000 clones, approximately 80% seen once; the top ten hold 1.6%. Sample: peripheral blood. All receptors derive from a human donor in a cohort sampled during active COVID-19. Each CDR3 is given with its conserved first and last residue. The order of the fields is J gene, V gene, clone size, D gene, CDR3 protein, CDR3 DNA. A D gene is named only where the DNA matches it firmly. Clone size appears in some rows only: once, few, many, or a class for an expanded clone.

TRBJ2-6 TRBV4-2 few TRBD1 CASSQVGQGAIGANVLTF TGTGCCAGCAGCCAAGTGGGACAGGGGGCGATTGGGGCCAACGTCCTGACTTTC
TRBJ1-2 TRBV29-1 NA TRBD1 CSVEDPDRASYGYTF TGCAGCGTTGAAGACCCAGACAGGGCCAGCTATGGCTACACCTTC
TRBJ2-7 TRBV5-1 NA TRBD1 CASSNGQDPYEQYF TGCGCCAGCAGCAACGGACAGGACCCTTACGAGCAGTACTTC
TRBJ2-7 TRBV12-3/TRBV12-4 NA NA CASSLQDAYEQYF TGTGCCAGCAGTTTACAGGATGCCTACGAGCAGTACTTC
TRBJ2-7 TRBV7-6 NA NA CASSLQGYEQYF TGTGCCAGCAGCTTACAGGGGTACGAGCAGTACTTC
TRBJ2-1 TRBV5-1 NA TRBD2 CASSLGIAGNNEQFF TGCGCCAGCAGCTTGGGAATAGCGGGTAACAATGAGCAGTTCTTC
TRBJ1-5 TRBV15 few NA CATSRVLGRGSNQPQHF TGTGCCACCAGCAGGGTGTTAGGTCGGGGTAGCAATCAGCCCCAGCATTTT
TRBJ2-5 TRBV4-3 NA TRBD1 CASSLNRGRGETQYF TGCGCCAGCAGCCTTAACAGGGGCCGCGGGGAGACCCAGTACTTC
TRBJ2-3 TRBV7-8 once NA CASSKEGGDSTDTQYF TGTGCCAGCAGCAAAGAAGGGGGAGATAGCACAGATACGCAGTATTTT
TRBJ2-3 TRBV19 NA TRBD1 CASSRQGGTDTQYF TGTGCCAGTAGTAGACAGGGGGGCACAGATACGCAGTATTTT